Sequencing of this T cell receptor beta chain was carried out in a study of blood T cell repertoires in COVID-19. Study-level information: COVID-19 samples from acute and convalescent phases originated in the United States, Italy and Spain.

Assay used: immunoSEQ multiplex PCR; TCRdb lists only in-frame clones, some missing. The repertoire holds under 100,000 clones, with roughly 87% as singletons. CDR1 is SQVTM, CDR2 ANQGSEA, per germline. This CDR3 is 13 amino acids long. V lost 6 bases, J lost 1 base, and 3 bases stayed unmatched. This clone has just one count. Sequenced sample: peripheral blood. This TCR was recovered from a man aged 25 to 40 with acute or convalescent COVID-19. The chain links TRBV29-1 to TRBJ2-1, with 7 nucleotides matching TRBD2. CDR3 region: CSVRTSSYNEQFF. The CDR3 nucleotides read TGCAGCGTACGGACTAGTTCCTACAATGAGCAGTTCTTC.